This is a list of T cell receptor beta chains from one sample in a study of beta chain features in type 1 diabetes. Here immunoSEQ multiplex PCR was the method, and the copy in TCRdb shows in-frame clones only, minus some. The repertoire consists of over 150,000 clones, with about 7.9% occurring once and the leading ten covering roughly 0.5%. The sequencing sample was made of central memory CD4+ T cells from blood. The source of these receptors is a man between 18 and 35 years old with type 1 diabetes. CDR3s include the opening cysteine and the closing phenylalanine or tryptophan. Each record gives: CDR3 protein, V gene, J gene.

CDR3 protein: CASSRRQGAASGQETQYF; V gene: TRBV18; J gene: TRBJ2-5
CDR3 protein: CSAREETQYF; V gene: TRBV29-1; J gene: TRBJ2-5
CDR3 protein: CASSSGVADTQYF; V gene: TRBV18; J gene: TRBJ2-3
CDR3 protein: CASKRGGPGTDTQYF; V gene: TRBV2; J gene: TRBJ2-3
CDR3 protein: CASSLVAGSADTQYF; V gene: TRBV5-1; J gene: TRBJ2-3
CDR3 protein: CAWSRRGLREKLFF; V gene: TRBV30; J gene: TRBJ1-4
CDR3 protein: CASSVGLGGETQYF; V gene: TRBV9; J gene: TRBJ2-5
CDR3 protein: CASSWAGGDTEAFF; V gene: TRBV11-2; J gene: TRBJ1-1
CDR3 protein: CASSVAQGARGYTF; V gene: TRBV9; J gene: TRBJ1-2
CDR3 protein: CASSPGQGRGGSDTQYF; V gene: TRBV28; J gene: TRBJ2-3
CDR3 protein: CASSSDSDEQFF; V gene: TRBV7-2; J gene: TRBJ2-1